These 12 T cell receptor beta chains were all obtained from the same sample, sequenced in a study of cytomegalovirus exposure and HLA in healthy donors. PCR used 60 Vbeta primers and 13 Jbeta primers. Clones were read by immunoSEQ multiplex PCR, and TCRdb kept only the in-frame ones, dropping some. The sample lists more than 95,000 clones, roughly 13% occurring once. Sequenced sample: PBMCs. The receptors were gathered from a man aged 35-49 years in good health and CMV-seropositive.

This clone has a handful of counts. The V and J genes are TRBV7-9 and TRBJ2-1; TRBD2 matches 8 bases. With V trimmed by 7 bases and J by 4 bases, 3 bases remained unmatched. The CDR3 spans 13 residues. Germline V CDR1 and CDR2: SEHNR, FQNEAQ (reference sequence). CDR3 nucleotide sequence: TGTGCCAGCATACCGGGAGGGTACAATGAGCAGTTCTTC. Translation: CASIPGGYNEQFF.

To note about this clone: A junction boundary mismatches the germline segment, possibly from a read error. Within the sample, other DNA sequences also encode this same CDR3. V and J are TRBV5-6 and TRBJ2-7; possible D gene TRBD2, 6 bases. Germline loops: CDR1 SGHDT, CDR2 YYEEEE. The CDR3 loop spans 13 amino acids. This chain's CDR3 is CASSAGNRYEQYF. Here the CDR3 DNA reads TGTGCCAGCAGCGCGGGAAATCGATACGAGCAGTACTTT.

The chain joins TRBV10-3 to TRBJ2-5; tentative D call: TRBD2 (6 bases). The DNA end lines up better with TRBJ2-7; the J call may be wrong. The CDR3 is made up of 14 amino acids. Germline-derived CDR1 and CDR2 are ENHRY and SYGVKD. CDR3 sequence: CATQSHRENGEQYF. For the CDR3, the DNA is TGTGCCACCCAGTCCCACCGGGAGAATGGCGAGCAGTACTTC.

This clone was observed a handful of times. The chain combines TRBV7-9 with TRBJ2-3, with D possibly matching TRBD2 (7 bases). V lost 2 bases and J 2 bases, leaving 11 bases between the germline ends. Germline assignment: CDR1 SEHNR and CDR2 FQNEAQ (reference sequence). The CDR3 contains 15 residues. CDR3 loop: CASSLSGGPTDTQYF. In nucleotides, the CDR3 is TGTGCCAGCAGCTTATCGGGGGGCCCCACAGATACGCAGTATTTT.

This clone was observed a few times. The chain is built from TRBV7-9 and TRBJ2-4; no clear D. The germline gives CDR1 SEHNR, CDR2 FQNEAQ (reference sequence). The CDR3 totals 12 residues. V lost 5 bases to trimming and J lost 5 bases, with 7 bases between them. The DNA for the CDR3 is TGTGCCAGCAGCCCAAATCAAAACATTCAGTACTTC. It codes for CASSPNQNIQYF.

The chain carries TRBV18 and TRBJ2-7; a weak D match, TRBD2 (6 bases). The CDR3 has 18 amino acids. V lost 6 bases to trimming and J lost 1 base, with 25 bases between them. Germline lookup yields CDR1 KGHSH and CDR2 LQKENI. CDR3 coding DNA: TGTGCCAGCTCCCGGGGGATAGGTTACGGGAGTATGTCCTACGAGCAGTACTTC. Translation gives CASSRGIGYGSMSYEQYF.

The V gene is TRBV10-3, the J gene TRBJ2-5, with 10 bases aligning to TRBD2. Germline CDR1 ENHRY, CDR2 SYGVKD. CDR3 size: 16 residues. Germline trimming cut 0 bases from V and 5 bases from J; bases unmatched to any gene: 6. Here the CDR3 DNA reads TGTGCCATCAGTGAGTCCCTAGCGGGAGATGGGGAGACCCAGTACTTC. Its protein product is CAISESLAGDGETQYF.

This clone was found a few times. The chain links TRBV7-3 to TRBJ1-1, with 7 bases that match TRBD1. The V gene's germline CDR1 is SGHTA and CDR2 FQGTGA. This CDR3 spans 15 amino acids. V lost 5 bases, J lost 1 base, and 7 bases stayed unmatched. The CDR3 region has the DNA TGTGCCAGCAGCCCCCCCGGGACAGAGAACACTGAAGCTTTCTTT. This gives the protein CASSPPGTENTEAFF.

This clone has only a few counts. This chain links TRBV19 with TRBJ2-5; tentatively, D is TRBD2 (5 bases). The germline V and J ends were trimmed by 1 base and 5 bases, with 14 bases remaining between them. This CDR3 has 15 residues. Germline V gene data show CDR1 as LNHDA and CDR2 as SQIVND (reference sequence). DNA for the CDR3: TGTGCCAGTAGTATAGGGACTGGGGTCGGGGAGACCCAGTACTTC. This encodes CASSIGTGVGETQYF.

The J gene is TRBJ2-7, the V gene TRBV7-9; 8 nucleotides agree with TRBD1. Germline CDR1 and CDR2: SEHNR and FQNEAQ (reference sequence). This CDR3 is 18 amino acids long. Trimming at V came to 5 bases and at J to 1 base, leaving 16 bases not matched to a gene. DNA of the CDR3: TGTGCCAGCAGCACTACTAACCTCGGACAGGGATGGTCCTACGAGCAGTACTTC. Protein: CASSTTNLGQGWSYEQYF.

The sample holds a few counts of this clone. CDR3 protein: CASSSLGLAGETQYF. The CDR3, as DNA: TGTGCCAGCAGCTCCCTTGGTCTAGCGGGAGAGACCCAGTACTTC. The chain combines TRBV6-5 with TRBJ2-5; 8 bases are shared with TRBD2. Trimming took 6 bases from V and 4 from J; bases not matched to a gene: 10. The CDR3 extends over 15 amino acids. Per germline, CDR1 MNHEY and CDR2 SVGAGI.

This rearrangement joins TRBV7-6 to TRBJ2-2, with D possibly TRBD2 on 5 matching bases. CDR3 length: 16 residues. The V gene lost 1 base and the J gene lost 0 bases, with 9 bases spanning the gap. Looked up from germline, CDR1 is SGHVS and CDR2 is FNYEAQ. The CDR3 coding sequence is TGTGCCAGCAGCTTAGGTAGCGACGCGAACACCGGGGAGCTGTTTTTT. It encodes CASSLGSDANTGELFF.